The sequence of this TCR beta chain was determined in a study of blood T cell repertoires in COVID-19. Study in general: From the United States, Italy and Spain came samples of acute and convalescent COVID-19. T cells, B-cell-depleted T cells, or PBMCs provided the cDNA or gDNA that served as material.

The germline CDR1 and CDR2 sequences are PRHDT and FYEKMQ (reference sequence). The J segment lost 3 bases and the V segment lost 0 bases, leaving 6 bases of the junction unmatched. The CDR3 extends over 17 amino acids. Seattle researchers signed up patients amid active infection and tracked them longitudinally. Original methodology: Estimates of nucleated cell counts were drawn from the amplification of reference gene primers. The repertoire was sequenced with immunoSEQ multiplex PCR; TCRdb's copy has only in-frame clones and lacks some. The V and J calls and clone size are taken from that table; D and trimming were inferred from the DNA. The table lists about 500,000 clones, roughly nine tenths of them singletons, with 0.9% in the top ten.

The sequenced material came from peripheral blood. The chain uses TRBV13 and TRBJ2-3, with 10 bases identical to TRBD2. This receptor was taken from a man aged 18 to 35 with COVID-19, enrolled during active disease. The CDR3 region is CASSLGLAGGTTDTQYF. CDR3 coding DNA: TGTGCCAGCAGCTTAGGTTTAGCGGGAGGTACAACAGATACGCAGTATTTT.